This T cell receptor (beta chain) was recovered during a study of blood T cell repertoires in COVID-19. Turning to the study itself: The samples span acute and convalescent COVID-19 from the United States, Italy and Spain. In each case, the material was cDNA or gDNA derived from T cells, B-cell-depleted T cells, or PBMCs.

Authors' methods: Estimation of nucleated cell counts relied on the amplification of reference gene primers. The table came from immunoSEQ multiplex PCR; TCRdb's copy has only in-frame clones and leaves some out. That table furnishes V, J and clone size, whereas the DNA furnished D and trimming. The sample consists of 200,000 to 250,000 clones, about nine tenths of them appearing once. The sequencing input was peripheral blood. This clonotype was obtained from a woman in her fifties or sixties with acute or convalescent COVID-19.

CDR3 in DNA: TGCGCCAGCAGCTTGGGGGACATCCACAATCAGCCCCAGCATTTT. This encodes CASSLGDIHNQPQHF. V usage is TRBV5-1 and J usage is TRBJ1-5, with D perhaps matching TRBD1 (6 bases). CDR3 size: 15 residues. Germline assignment: CDR1 SGHRS and CDR2 YFSETQ. Between the trimmed V and J ends, which lost 0 bases and 3 bases, there was a span of 10 bases.